The clone carrying this T cell receptor beta chain was observed a handful of times. Its antigen is unknown. The PCR was carried out with 60 Vbeta primers and 13 Jbeta primers. Libraries were prepared by immunoSEQ multiplex PCR; TCRdb keeps only in-frame clonotypes and omits some of them. Of 150,000 to 200,000 clones listed, 60% to 85% were seen once; the top ten hold 0.95% to 1.4%. Germline V gives CDR1 SGHKS, CDR2 YYEKEE (reference sequence). The CDR3 contains 15 residues. The trim removed 1 base at V and 4 bases at J, leaving 6 bases unmatched. This specimen comes from a study of cytomegalovirus exposure and HLA in healthy donors. Study details: Earlier sequencing of 150 million to 200 million T cells yielded roughly 120 million unique TCR beta sequences. Points from the study as a whole: Across HLA loci, a later analysis found differing TCR association rates, with DRB1 most and HLA-C fewest. The study labeled roughly 160 TCR beta chains cytomegalovirus-associated.

Whereas donors were nominally healthy upon sampling, unrecorded immune exposures were probable. The specimen was PBMCs. The chain combines TRBV5-5 with TRBJ1-2; 8 positions match TRBD1. This clonotype was sampled from a woman aged 40 to 50 in good health and CMV-seronegative. In DNA form, the CDR3 reads TGTGCCAGCAGCTTGAATACAGGGGGTAGCTATGGCTACACCTTC. Translation: CASSLNTGGSYGYTF.